This entry lists 21 T cell receptor beta chains sequenced from one sample in a study of CD8 T cells in Susac syndrome. The RNA input was 0.5 to 1 ug, and it was reverse transcribed with random hexamers. From the immunoSEQ multiplex PCR reads, TCRdb called clonotypes with MiXCR, one entry per CDR3 protein. Of around 85,000 distinct CDR3 sequences in the sample, around 95% were seen once. The material sequenced was CD8+ T cells from PBMCs. The source of these receptors is a human donor with Susac syndrome.

The rearrangement joins TRBV19 to TRBJ1-5; 7 nucleotides line up with TRBD1. This CDR3 has 15 residues. Trimming took 3 bases from V and 7 from J; bases not matched to a gene: 9. The germline CDR1 and CDR2 sequences are LNHDA and SQIVND (reference sequence). Here the CDR3 DNA reads TGTGCCAGTAGTATCGTAAGCAGGGGGAGACAGCCCCAGCATTTT. Translating gives CASSIVSRGRQPQHF.

The rearrangement joins TRBV25-1 to TRBJ2-7; 7 bases agree with TRBD2. CDR1 and CDR2 (germline): MGHDK, SYGVNS. This CDR3 comprises 13 residues. V was clipped by 2 bases and J by 3 bases; unmatched bases: 1. The CDR3 reads CASSELAVYEQYF. The CDR3 coding sequence is TGTGCCAGCAGTGAACTAGCGGTCTACGAGCAGTACTTC.

The chain links TRBV15 to TRBJ1-2; D perhaps matches TRBD1 (5 bases). Germline CDR1 is LNHNV and CDR2 is YYDKDF (reference sequence). Trimming removed 0 bases at V and 6 bases at J, with 14 bases between. This CDR3 is built from 15 residues. The CDR3: CATSRDTGTIHGYTF. For the CDR3, the DNA is TGTGCCACCAGCAGAGATACCGGGACGATCCATGGCTACACCTTC. The full variable domain, with the rest looked up from reference TRBV15 and TRBJ1-2, is DAMVIQNPRYQVTQFGKPVTLSCSQTLNHNVMYWYQQKSSQAPKLLFHYYDKDFNNEADTPDNFQSRRPNTSFCFLDIRSPGLGDTAMYLCATSRDTGTIHGYTFGSGTRLTVV.

V is TRBV2 and J is TRBJ1-5, with D maybe TRBD1 (5 bases). Germline lookup yields CDR1 SNHLY and CDR2 FYNNEI. Trimming shortened V by 2 bases and J by 7 bases, and 15 bases separated the two germline ends. The CDR3 sequence is 15 residues long. Here the CDR3 DNA reads TGTGCCAGCAGTGAAAAGACGGGGGGGGGACAGCCCCAGCATTTT. Protein sequence: CASSEKTGGGQPQHF.

V is TRBV5-1 and J is TRBJ1-4; D is possibly TRBD1 (5 bases). The V gene's germline CDR1 is SGHRS and CDR2 YFSETQ. With 4 bases removed from V and 8 bases from J, the gap between germline ends came to 15 bases. The CDR3 spans 14 residues. The DNA for the CDR3 is TGCGCCAGCAGCGACCCGGGTGGGGGGGAAAAACTGTTTTTT. Its translation is CASSDPGGGEKLFF.

The V gene is TRBV30, the J gene TRBJ2-3, with D perhaps TRBD2 (6 bases). CDR1 and CDR2 from the germline V gene are GTSNPN and SVGIG (reference sequence). The CDR3 has 15 amino acids. Deletions cut 0 bases from V and 4 bases from J, with 14 bases between. The CDR3 is CAWSVVSGDADTQYF. Here the CDR3 DNA reads TGTGCCTGGAGTGTGGTATCGGGGGACGCAGATACGCAGTATTTT.

The rearrangement joins TRBV15 to TRBJ2-7, with 10 bases matching TRBD2. V shed 8 bases and J 3 bases; nucleotides not matched to a gene: 13. The CDR3 sequence is 16 residues long. Germline CDR1 reads LNHNV; CDR2 reads YYDKDF (reference sequence). CDR3 sequence reads: CATQASGSSPFYEQYF. The CDR3 region has the DNA TGTGCCACCCAGGCTAGCGGGAGTTCTCCGTTCTACGAGCAGTACTTC.

The chain joins TRBV19 to TRBJ1-2; TRBD1 aligns across 7 bases. The V segment lost 8 bases and the J segment 4 bases; nucleotides outside the gene matches: 4. CDR1 and CDR2 (germline): LNHDA, SQIVND (reference sequence). The CDR3 is 12 amino acids. CDR3 residues: CASHRGGYGYTF. DNA of the CDR3: TGTGCCAGTCACAGGGGCGGCTATGGCTACACCTTC.

The chain has TRBV12-3 or TRBV12-4 and TRBJ2-1, with 12 bases that match TRBD2. Losses at the gene ends were 6 bases for V and 2 bases for J; bases not matched to a gene: 8. This CDR3 is built from 17 residues. In DNA form, the CDR3 reads TGTGCCAGCAGCCCTACTAGCGGGAGGCCCCCCTACAATGAGCAGTTCTTC. Its translation: CASSPTSGRPPYNEQFF.

This chain uses TRBV4-1 with TRBJ1-2, with 8 bases aligning to TRBD1. The CDR3 sequence is 15 residues long. The germline gives CDR1 MGHRA, CDR2 YSYEKL. J lost 7 bases, V lost 3 bases, and 10 bases had no gene match. The CDR3 protein is CASSHSTGEKAGYTF. DNA for the CDR3: TGCGCCAGCAGCCACTCGACAGGGGAAAAGGCTGGCTACACCTTC.

The J gene is TRBJ2-7, the V gene TRBV13, with D maybe TRBD2 (5 bases). V lost 5 bases and J 3 bases, leaving 20 bases between the germline ends. CDR1 and CDR2 from the germline V gene are PRHDT and FYEKMQ (reference sequence). This CDR3 spans 16 amino acids. The CDR3 nucleotides are TGTGCCAGCAGCGGCCTTGGGGAGAGGAATCGCTACGAGCAGTACTTC. As protein: CASSGLGERNRYEQYF.

The chain employs TRBV9 and TRBJ2-3, with D possibly being TRBD1 or TRBD2 (5 bases each). CDR1 and CDR2 from the germline V gene are SGDLS and YYNGEE. The CDR3 has 12 amino acids. V was cut by 7 bases and J by 9 bases, with 15 bases left in between. CDR3 sequence: CASSQWGGTQYF. The CDR3 DNA follows: TGTGCCAGCTCGCAGTGGGGCGGGACGCAGTATTTT. Full variable domain (outside the CDR3, taken from reference TRBV9 and TRBJ2-3): DSGVTQTPKHLITATGQRVTLRCSPRSGDLSVYWYQQSLDQGLQFLIQYYNGEERAKGNILERFSAQQFPDLHSELNLSSLELGDSALYFCASSQWGGTQYFGPGTRLTVL.

The chain uses TRBV20-1 and TRBJ2-1, with 11 bases identical to TRBD2. The CDR3 runs 16 residues. Germline V CDR1 and CDR2: DFQATT, SNEGSKA (reference sequence). Losses at the gene ends were 0 bases for V and 6 bases for J; bases not matched to a gene: 7. The CDR3 nucleotides are TGCAGTGCTAGAGATGGGGTAGCGGGAGGGGCCAATGAGCAGTTCTTC. Its translation: CSARDGVAGGANEQFF.

The chain links TRBV13 to TRBJ2-5; 12 nucleotides agree with TRBD2. In germline, CDR1 is PRHDT, CDR2 FYEKMQ (reference sequence). The junction had 14 bases not matched to a gene; V was cut back by 4 bases and J by 2 bases. The CDR3 consists of 19 residues. CDR3 nucleotide sequence: TGTGCCAGCAGCTCCCACGCGGGACTAGCGGGCGGTGGTCAAGAGACCCAGTACTTC. It yields the protein CASSSHAGLAGGGQETQYF.

The chain has TRBV20-1 and TRBJ2-7, with 8 bases lining up with TRBD1. The CDR3 is 14 amino acids. Germline V CDR1 and CDR2: DFQATT, SNEGSKA (reference sequence). V lost 5 bases and J lost 4; bases outside the gene matches: 10. The CDR3 region has the DNA TGCAGTGCTGTATACGGACAGGGAGCTTACGAGCAGTACTTC. This encodes CSAVYGQGAYEQYF.

The chain has TRBV29-1 and TRBJ2-2; the match to TRBD1 covers 11 bases. The V gene's germline CDR1 is SQVTM and CDR2 ANQGSEA. The CDR3 loop spans 16 amino acids. With V trimmed by 5 bases and J by 5 bases, 10 bases remained unmatched. CDR3 in amino acids: CSVIPRTGGKTGELFF. As DNA, the CDR3 is TGCAGCGTTATACCCCGGACAGGGGGCAAAACCGGGGAGCTGTTTTTT.

The rearrangement links TRBV6-5 to TRBJ1-3; 9 bases align to TRBD1. V shed 0 bases and J 6 bases; nucleotides not matched to a gene: 6. The CDR3 contains 16 residues. Germline V CDR1 and CDR2: MNHEY, SVGAGI. CDR3 bases: TGTGCCAGCAGTTACTCGGGGACAGGGTTTGAAAACACCATATATTTT. Translated: CASSYSGTGFENTIYF.

The J gene is TRBJ2-2, the V gene TRBV5-4; D not resolved. Germline V lookup: CDR1 SGHNT, CDR2 YYREEE (reference sequence). Trimming removed 4 bases from V and 4 bases from J, with 8 bases in between. CDR3 size: 13 residues. Written as DNA, the CDR3 is TGTGCCAGCAGCCTAGAGATCACCGGGGAGCTGTTTTTT. Its protein product is CASSLEITGELFF.

The V and J genes are TRBV27 and TRBJ2-1; 7 positions match TRBD2. With V trimmed by 8 bases and J by 4 bases, 8 bases remained unmatched. Germline lookup yields CDR1 MNHEY and CDR2 SMNVEV (reference sequence). This CDR3 spans 14 amino acids. The CDR3 DNA follows: TGTGCCAGCCGTCCTAGCGGAGCGTACAATGAGCAGTTCTTC. Amino acid sequence: CASRPSGAYNEQFF.

The gene calls are TRBV7-6 and TRBJ2-7; D is ambiguous. Trimming removed 7 bases at V and 3 bases at J, with 16 bases between. Looked up from germline, CDR1 is SGHVS and CDR2 is FNYEAQ. The CDR3 loop spans 14 amino acids. The DNA for the CDR3 is TGTGCCAGCACCCCCACCGCACCGTACTACGAGCAGTACTTC. It specifies CASTPTAPYYEQYF.

The CDR3 nucleotides read TGTGCCAGCAGTGGCGGGAGCACAGATACGCAGTATTTT. It specifies CASSGGSTDTQYF. This chain connects TRBV6-4 to TRBJ2-3, with D possibly TRBD2 on 5 matching bases. V lost 4 bases and J lost 0, with 5 bases in between. The CDR3 is made up of 13 amino acids. Germline CDR1 MRHNA, CDR2 SNTAGT.